This T cell receptor (beta chain) was retrieved from a study of CD8+CD57+ T cells in acquired aplastic anemia. The patients chosen for sequencing had shown expansion of CD8+CD57+ cells (detected by flow cytometry). This clonotype was picked up many times. TCR beta VDJ and CDR3 were profiled, and genomic DNA was the template. TCRdb reprocessed the reads with MiXCR, giving one entry per CDR3 protein. The data hold under 200,000 distinct CDR3 sequences, with roughly 50% observed a single time. Germline-derived CDR1 and CDR2 are ENHRY and SYGVKD. The CDR3 has 11 residues. The V and J ends lost 3 bases and 7 bases respectively, with 6 bases between them.

This clonotype originated in a human donor with aplastic anemia. The rearrangement joins TRBV10-3 to TRBJ1-1; D remains unclear. Sample: sorted CD4+, CD8+, or CD8+CD57+ T cells (not recorded which) from PBMCs. The CDR3 loop is CAISETGEAFF. CDR3 nucleotides: TGTGCCATCAGTGAAACGGGTGAAGCTTTCTTT.